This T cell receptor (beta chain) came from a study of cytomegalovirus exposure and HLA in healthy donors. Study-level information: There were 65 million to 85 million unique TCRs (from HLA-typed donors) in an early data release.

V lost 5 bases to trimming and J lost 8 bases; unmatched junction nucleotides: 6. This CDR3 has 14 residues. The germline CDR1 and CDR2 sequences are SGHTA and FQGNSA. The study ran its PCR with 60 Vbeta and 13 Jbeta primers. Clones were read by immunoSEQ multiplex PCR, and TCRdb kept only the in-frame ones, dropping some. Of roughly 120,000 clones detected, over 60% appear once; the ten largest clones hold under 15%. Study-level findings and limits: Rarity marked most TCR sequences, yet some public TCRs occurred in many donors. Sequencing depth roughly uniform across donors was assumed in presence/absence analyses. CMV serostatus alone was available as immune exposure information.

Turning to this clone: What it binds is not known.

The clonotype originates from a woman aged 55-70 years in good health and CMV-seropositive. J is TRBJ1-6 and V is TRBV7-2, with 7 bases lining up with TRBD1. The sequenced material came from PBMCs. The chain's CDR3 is CASSIQGWDSPLHF. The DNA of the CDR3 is TGTGCCAGCAGCATACAGGGGTGGGATTCACCCCTCCACTTT. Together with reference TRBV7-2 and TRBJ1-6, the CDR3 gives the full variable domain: GAGVSQSPSNKVTEKGKDVELRCDPISGHTALYWYRQSLGQGLEFLIYFQGNSAPDKSGLPSDRFSAERTGGSVSTLTIQRTQQEDSAVYLCASSIQGWDSPLHFGNGTRLTVT.